This T cell receptor (beta chain) was obtained from a study of shared clonotypes between healthy human individuals. Overall study: The composition of the donors was a couple of women and a few men aged 18 to 49.

Study-level points and caveats: A small donor pool kept down the genetic and exposure-history diversity that was represented. Sequencing depth was expected to influence donor clonotype sharing.

The naive CD8 population came from CD45RO-negative cells selected for CCR7, without terminally differentiated effector memory CD45RA+ cells. TCRdb keeps only in-frame clones here, not all; method: immunoSEQ multiplex PCR. Of about 2.2 million clones in the sample, around 95% were seen once. V was clipped by 0 bases and J by 4 bases; unmatched bases: 2. The CDR3 loop spans 15 amino acids. The germline V gene has CDR1 SGHTA and CDR2 FQGTGA. Worth noting for this clone: Its antigen is as yet unknown.

The sequence was obtained from a man younger than 30 in good health. Some clones in this sample may be carry-over from other donors' samples. This rearrangement joins TRBV7-3 to TRBJ2-3, with TRBD2 matching 9 bases. Sequenced: naive CD8+ T cells from PBMCs. The chain's CDR3 is CASSLTSGRADTQYF. Here the CDR3 DNA reads TGTGCCAGCAGCTTAACTAGCGGGAGAGCAGATACGCAGTATTTT.